The rows below give T cell receptor beta chains drawn from one sample of a study of T-cell reconstitution after alpha-beta-depleted transplantation in children. From the PCR reads, TCRdb called clonotypes with MiXCR, one entry per CDR3 protein. The repertoire holds hundreds of thousands of distinct CDR3 sequences, with 15% to 20% as singletons. The specimen was PBMCs from the stem cell graft donor, collected from the stem cell graft. All receptors come from a human donor who donated a stem cell graft to a child with acute lymphoblastic leukemia. The CDR3 runs from the conserved cysteine through the conserved F or W. D genes are given only for firm matches. Size is omitted from some rows. Given values are once, few, many or a class for expanded clones.

>TRBJ1-3|few|.|TRBV10-2
TGCGCCAGCAGGGCAGGCACGGGAAGTTCTTCTGGAAACACCATATATTTT
CASRAGTGSSSGNTIYF
>TRBJ2-1|few|TRBD2|TRBV27
TGTGCCAGCAGCAGTCACCTAGCGGGAGTGGGAAGCTCCTACAATGAGCAGTTCTTC
CASSSHLAGVGSSYNEQFF
>TRBJ2-7|few|.|TRBV4-1
TGCGCCAGCAGCCAAGTACAGGCCTACGAGCAGTACTTC
CASSQVQAYEQYF
>TRBJ2-7|.|TRBD1|TRBV14
TGTGCCAGCAGCCAAGAATACAGGGGCTCCTACGAGCAGTACTTC
CASSQEYRGSYEQYF
>TRBJ1-2|.|.|TRBV19
TGTGCCAGTAGTATGCAAACCGGGAGCTATGGCTACACCTTC
CASSMQTGSYGYTF
>TRBJ1-1|few|.|TRBV4-1
TGCGCCAGCAGCCAAGAATTAGCAGACCCGAACACTGAAGCTTTCTTT
CASSQELADPNTEAFF
>TRBJ2-1|few|TRBD1|TRBV6-1
TGTGCCAGCAGTGAATCTCGTGGGACAGGGACCAATGAGCAGTTCTTC
CASSESRGTGTNEQFF
>TRBJ1-2|few|.|TRBV12-3/TRBV12-4
TGTGCCAGCCGGGGGATTAACTATGGCTACACCTTC
CASRGINYGYTF
>TRBJ2-7|.|.|TRBV6-5
TGTGCCAGCAGTTACGATACGGACCTGCGCTACGAGCAGTACTTC
CASSYDTDLRYEQYF
>TRBJ2-1|.|TRBD2|TRBV29-1
TGCAGCGTTTGGGAATCTAGCGGGTTGGCCGGCTACAATGAGCAGTTCTTC
CSVWESSGLAGYNEQFF
>TRBJ2-5|few|.|TRBV5-1
TGCGCCAGCACGCGGGGAATCGGAGAGACCCAGTACTTC
CASTRGIGETQYF
>TRBJ1-1|few|.|TRBV10-3
TGTGCCATCGAAGGGGTCATGAACACTGAAGCTTTCTTT
CAIEGVMNTEAFF
>TRBJ1-2|.|.|TRBV4-1
TGCGCCAGCAGCCTATCTACCAATAACTATGGCTACACCTTC
CASSLSTNNYGYTF
>TRBJ2-2|.|.|TRBV10-1
TGCGCCAGCAGTGAAGGATGGGCAGAGAACACCGGGGAGCTGTTTTTT
CASSEGWAENTGELFF
>TRBJ1-2|.|.|TRBV29-1
TGCAGCGTTGAAGATCTGACAGAATATGGCTACACCTTC
CSVEDLTEYGYTF
>TRBJ2-5|.|TRBD1|TRBV20-1
TGCAGTGCTCGGGGGAGGCGGACCACAGGGGGCGAGGGGACCCAGTACTTC
CSARGRRTTGGEGTQYF
>TRBJ2-2|few|TRBD2|TRBV5-6
TGTGCCAGCAGCTTGGCGGCTAGCGGAGCGAACACCGGGGAGCTGTTTTTT
CASSLAASGANTGELFF
>TRBJ2-5|few|.|TRBV6-1
TGTGCCAGCATTCTGTGGGTGGCAGTCCAAGAGACCCAGTACTTC
CASILWVAVQETQYF
>TRBJ2-1|few|TRBD2|TRBV7-2
TGTGCCAGCAGCTTAGTAACGGGACTAGTACGCAATGAGCAGTTCTTC
CASSLVTGLVRNEQFF
>TRBJ2-6|.|TRBD1|TRBV27
TGTGCCAGCAGTCCCGGACAGGCTGGGGCCAACGTCCTGACTTTC
CASSPGQAGANVLTF
>TRBJ2-3|many|.|TRBV27
TGTGCCAGCAGTTTCAGGGGTAGCACAGATACGCAGTATTTT
CASSFRGSTDTQYF
>TRBJ2-2|.|.|TRBV11-2
TGTGCCAGCAGCTTAGAACCCCCAGCGAACACCGGGGAGCTGTTTTTT
CASSLEPPANTGELFF
>TRBJ2-3|many|TRBD2|TRBV20-1
TGCAGTGCTAGTAGCGGGAGGGAAACAGATACGCAGTATTTT
CSASSGRETDTQYF
>TRBJ1-2|.|.|TRBV7-9
TGTGCCAGCAGCTTAGAGTCTACAGGGCTAGGCTACACCTTC
CASSLESTGLGYTF
>TRBJ2-7|.|.|TRBV5-1
TGCGCCAGCAGCACCGACAGGAGATCCTACGAGCAGTACTTC
CASSTDRRSYEQYF
>TRBJ2-2|.|TRBD2|TRBV10-3
TGTGCCATCAACGCGGGAGGAAAGACCGGGGAGCTGTTTTTT
CAINAGGKTGELFF
>TRBJ2-1|.|TRBD2|TRBV27
TGTGCCAGCAGTCCCTTGACTAGCGGAGCCTACAATGAGCAGTTCTTC
CASSPLTSGAYNEQFF
>TRBJ1-1|.|.|TRBV20-1
TGCAGTGCTAGAGTGAACTATTACACTGAAGCTTTCTTT
CSARVNYYTEAFF
>TRBJ2-1|.|TRBD1|TRBV4-1
TGCGCCAGCAGCCAACCTAGGACAGGGAACCGTGAGCAGTTCTTC
CASSQPRTGNREQFF
>TRBJ2-1|.|TRBD1|TRBV5-1
TGCGCCACCAGGACAGGGGCTGAACTCTACAATGAGCAGTTCTTC
CATRTGAELYNEQFF
>TRBJ2-1|few|.|TRBV5-1
TGCGCCAGCAGCCTATGGAGCTCCTACAATGAGCAGTTCTTC
CASSLWSSYNEQFF
>TRBJ1-4|few|.|TRBV6-5
TGTGCCAGCAGGCAAGGACAGCAAAGTTATGAAAAACTGTTTTTT
CASRQGQQSYEKLFF
>TRBJ2-7|.|.|TRBV27
TGTGCCAGCAGTCAAAAGGTGGGCCTAGCGTTTGCCTACGAGCAGTACTTC
CASSQKVGLAFAYEQYF
>TRBJ2-7|.|.|TRBV4-1
TGCGCCGGAGGCGGGCGGGAGACAGGACCCACTAACGAGCAGTACTTC
CAGGGRETGPTNEQYF
>TRBJ2-1|many|.|TRBV20-1
TGCAGTGCTAGCGGGAGCTTGTTATTCGGCTACAATGAGCAGTTCTTC
CSASGSLLFGYNEQFF
>TRBJ2-7|few|.|TRBV5-1
TGCGCCAGCAGCTCCACCCGGGACTCGGGGCACGAGCAGTACTTC
CASSSTRDSGHEQYF
>TRBJ2-3|few|.|TRBV29-1
TGCAGCGTTGAAACGGACACCGAAAGCACAGATACGCAGTATTTT
CSVETDTESTDTQYF
>TRBJ2-5|.|.|TRBV11-2
TGTGCCAGCAGCTTAGTGGCCAGTAAGGCAGAGACCCAGTACTTC
CASSLVASKAETQYF
>TRBJ2-1|.|.|TRBV7-9
TGTGCCAGCAGCTTAGCGCCCAGAAGGAATGAGCAGTTCTTC
CASSLAPRRNEQFF
>TRBJ1-2|few|TRBD1|TRBV19
TGTGCCAGTAGTCCCCGGACAGGTTGGGACTATGGCTACACCTTC
CASSPRTGWDYGYTF
>TRBJ2-1|.|.|TRBV7-9
TGTGCCAGCAACCAAGTTCCGACCCACTCCTACAATGAGCAGTTCTTC
CASNQVPTHSYNEQFF
>TRBJ2-5|.|.|TRBV24-1
TGTGCCACCAGTGACCTTACAACGGAGACCCAGTACTTC
CATSDLTTETQYF
>TRBJ2-7|few|TRBD2|TRBV5-1
TGCGCCAGCATCAAACGGCGGGAGACCTCTGGATACGAGCAGTACTTC
CASIKRRETSGYEQYF
>TRBJ2-2|.|TRBD2|TRBV12-3/TRBV12-4
TGTGCCAGCAGTGACCGGGGACTAGCGGGGGGTTTGGGATCGGCCGGGGAGCTGTTTTTT
CASSDRGLAGGLGSAGELFF
>TRBJ2-7|.|TRBD2|TRBV6-1
TGTGCCAGCAGGCCTCGGGGGGGGAGCTACGAGCAGTACTTC
CASRPRGGSYEQYF
>TRBJ1-1|.|.|TRBV5-1
TGCGCCAGCAGCTTTAATCCGGGGATGAACACTGAAGCTTTCTTT
CASSFNPGMNTEAFF
>TRBJ2-7|.|.|TRBV7-9
TGTGCCAGCAGCTTACCAGACAGGCAACCCTACGAGCAGTACTTC
CASSLPDRQPYEQYF